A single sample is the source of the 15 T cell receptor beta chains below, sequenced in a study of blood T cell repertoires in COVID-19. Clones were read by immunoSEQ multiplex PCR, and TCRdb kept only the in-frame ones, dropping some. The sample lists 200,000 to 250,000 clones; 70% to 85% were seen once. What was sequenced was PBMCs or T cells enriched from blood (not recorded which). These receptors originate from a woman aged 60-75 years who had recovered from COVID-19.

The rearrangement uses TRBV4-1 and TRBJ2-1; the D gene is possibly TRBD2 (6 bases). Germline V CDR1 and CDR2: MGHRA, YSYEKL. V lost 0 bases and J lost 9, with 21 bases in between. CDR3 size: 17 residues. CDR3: CASSQETGGLGGREQFF. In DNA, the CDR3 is TGCGCCAGCAGCCAAGAAACCGGGGGTTTGGGAGGCCGTGAGCAGTTCTTC.

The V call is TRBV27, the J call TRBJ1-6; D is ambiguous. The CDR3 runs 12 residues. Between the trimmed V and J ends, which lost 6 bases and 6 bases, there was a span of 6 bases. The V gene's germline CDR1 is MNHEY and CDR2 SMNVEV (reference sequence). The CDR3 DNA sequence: TGTGCCAGCAGCTCGTTTAATTCACCCCTCCACTTT. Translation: CASSSFNSPLHF.

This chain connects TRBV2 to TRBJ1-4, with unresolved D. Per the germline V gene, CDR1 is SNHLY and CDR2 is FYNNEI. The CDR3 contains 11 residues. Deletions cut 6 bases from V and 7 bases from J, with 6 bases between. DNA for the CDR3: TGTGCCAGCAGCCGGAGTGAAAAACTGTTTTTT. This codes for CASSRSEKLFF.

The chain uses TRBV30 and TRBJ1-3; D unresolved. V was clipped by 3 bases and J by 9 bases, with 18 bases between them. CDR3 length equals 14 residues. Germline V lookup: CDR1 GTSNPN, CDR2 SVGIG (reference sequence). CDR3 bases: TGTGCCTGGAGCCGACTAATGGCTTCATCCACCATATATTTT. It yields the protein CAWSRLMASSTIYF.

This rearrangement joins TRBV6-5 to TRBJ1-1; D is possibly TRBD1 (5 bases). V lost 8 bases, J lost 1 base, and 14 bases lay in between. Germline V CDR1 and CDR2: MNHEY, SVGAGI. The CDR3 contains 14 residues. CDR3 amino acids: CASAIPTENTEAFF. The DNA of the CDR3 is TGTGCCAGCGCTATACCGACAGAGAACACTGAAGCTTTCTTT.

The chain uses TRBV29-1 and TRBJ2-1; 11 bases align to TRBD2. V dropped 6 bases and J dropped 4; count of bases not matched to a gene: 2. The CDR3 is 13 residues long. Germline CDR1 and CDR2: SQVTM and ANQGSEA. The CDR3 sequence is CSVGTSGYNEQFF. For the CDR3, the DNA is TGCAGCGTCGGGACTAGCGGATACAATGAGCAGTTCTTC.

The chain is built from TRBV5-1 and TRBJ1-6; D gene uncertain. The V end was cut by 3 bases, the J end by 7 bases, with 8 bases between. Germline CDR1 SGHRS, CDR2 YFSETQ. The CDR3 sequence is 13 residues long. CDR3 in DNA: TGCGCCAGCAGCTCTACGATGAATTCACCCCTCCACTTT. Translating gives CASSSTMNSPLHF.

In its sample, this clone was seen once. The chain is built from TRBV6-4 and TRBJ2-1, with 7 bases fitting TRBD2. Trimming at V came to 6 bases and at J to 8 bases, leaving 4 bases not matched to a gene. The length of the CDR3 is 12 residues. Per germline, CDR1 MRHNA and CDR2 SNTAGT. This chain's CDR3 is CASSPRGDEQFF. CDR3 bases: TGTGCCAGCAGCCCCCGGGGGGATGAGCAGTTCTTC.

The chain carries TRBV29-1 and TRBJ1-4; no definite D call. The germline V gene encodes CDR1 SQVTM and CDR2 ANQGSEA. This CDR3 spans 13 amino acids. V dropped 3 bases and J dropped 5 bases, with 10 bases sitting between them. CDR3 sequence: CSVDWYGNEKLFF. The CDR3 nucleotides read TGCAGCGTTGACTGGTACGGGAATGAAAAACTGTTTTTT.

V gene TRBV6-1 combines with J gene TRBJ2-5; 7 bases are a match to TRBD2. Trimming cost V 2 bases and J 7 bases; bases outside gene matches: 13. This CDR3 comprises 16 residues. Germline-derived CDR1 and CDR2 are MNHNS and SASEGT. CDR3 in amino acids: CASSENGSPGGVTQYF. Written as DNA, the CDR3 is TGTGCCAGCAGTGAAAACGGCAGCCCGGGAGGTGTGACCCAGTACTTC.

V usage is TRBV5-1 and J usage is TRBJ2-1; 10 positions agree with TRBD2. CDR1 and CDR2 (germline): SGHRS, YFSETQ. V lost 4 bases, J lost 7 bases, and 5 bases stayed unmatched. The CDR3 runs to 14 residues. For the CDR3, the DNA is TGCGCCAGCAGCCGGACTAGCGGAGGGAATGAGCAGTTCTTC. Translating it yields CASSRTSGGNEQFF.

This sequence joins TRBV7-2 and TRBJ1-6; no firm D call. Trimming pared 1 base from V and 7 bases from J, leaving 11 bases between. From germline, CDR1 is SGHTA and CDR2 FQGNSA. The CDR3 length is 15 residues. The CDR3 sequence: CASSLGSLQNSPLHF. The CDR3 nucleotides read TGTGCCAGCAGCTTAGGATCGTTACAGAATTCACCCCTCCACTTT.

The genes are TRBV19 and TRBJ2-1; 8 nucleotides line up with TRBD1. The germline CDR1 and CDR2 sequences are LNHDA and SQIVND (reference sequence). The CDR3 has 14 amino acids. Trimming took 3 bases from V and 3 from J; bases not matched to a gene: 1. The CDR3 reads CASSIGQGYNEQFF. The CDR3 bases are TGTGCCAGTAGTATTGGACAGGGCTACAATGAGCAGTTCTTC.

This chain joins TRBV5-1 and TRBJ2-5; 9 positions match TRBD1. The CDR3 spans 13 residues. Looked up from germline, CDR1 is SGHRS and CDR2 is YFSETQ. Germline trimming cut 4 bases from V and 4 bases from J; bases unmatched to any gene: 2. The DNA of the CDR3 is TGCGCCAGCAGCGGGACAGGGCCAGAGACCCAGTACTTC. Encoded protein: CASSGTGPETQYF. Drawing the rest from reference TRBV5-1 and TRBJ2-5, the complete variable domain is KAGVTQTPRYLIKTRGQQVTLSCSPISGHRSVSWYQQTPGQGLQFLFEYFSETQRNKGNFPGRFSGRQFSNSRSEMNVSTLELGDSALYLCASSGTGPETQYFGPGTRLLVL.

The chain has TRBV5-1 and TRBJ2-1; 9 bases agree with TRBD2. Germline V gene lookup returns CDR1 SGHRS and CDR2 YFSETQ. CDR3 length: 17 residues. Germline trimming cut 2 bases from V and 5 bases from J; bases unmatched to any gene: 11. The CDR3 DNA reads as TGCGCCAGCAGCTTCGGTAATAGTGGACTAGCGAACAATGAGCAGTTCTTC. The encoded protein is CASSFGNSGLANNEQFF.